This paragraph reports one T cell receptor beta chain. Researchers took RNA transcripts and amplified the TCR beta CDR3 regions from them. The TCR CDR3 first-round RT-PCR relied on the HTBI primer set. TCRdb reprocessed the multiplex PCR reads with MiXCR, giving one entry per CDR3 protein. Of some 620,000 distinct CDR3 sequences listed, about 17% were seen once; the top ten hold around 3.9%. These data originate in a study of T cells in Graves' hyperthyroidism and ophthalmopathy. On the study more broadly: Pretreatment peripheral blood was obtained at initial diagnosis.

Germline V gives CDR1 MNHNS, CDR2 SASEGT. Trimming removed 6 bases from V and 5 bases from J, with 13 bases in between. This CDR3 contains 14 residues. The sequence was obtained from a woman under 40 with Graves' hyperthyroidism. The V call is TRBV6-1, the J call TRBJ2-2, with D perhaps given as TRBD1 or TRBD2 (5 bases each). The specimen sequenced was blood. CDR3 amino acids: CASSPGRMTGELFF. The CDR3 bases are TGTGCCAGCAGCCCGGGGCGGATGACCGGGGAGCTGTTTTTT.